A selection of T cell receptor beta chains follows, all from one sample in a study of blood T cell repertoires in COVID-19. Assay: immunoSEQ multiplex PCR; the TCRdb copy retains only in-frame clones and omits some. The sample shows around 270,000 clones, 80% to 90% of them seen only once. The sample comprised PBMCs or T cells enriched from blood (not recorded which). The origin of the receptors is a woman between 40 and 55 years old who had been exposed to COVID-19. Both conserved end residues are part of each CDR3. The D gene is left open where the match is weak. Expanded clones get a size class; other rows say once, few or many, or leave the size out.

v_gene	d_gene	j_gene	abundance	CDR3aa	CDR3nt
TRBV21-1	-	TRBJ2-5	-	CASSKVRGQGETQYF	TGTGCCAGCAGCAAAGTGAGGGGACAAGGAGAGACCCAGTACTTC
TRBV12-3/TRBV12-4	-	TRBJ1-5	-	CASSLVEGQPQHF	TGTGCCAGCAGTTTAGTTGAGGGCCAGCCCCAGCATTTT
TRBV7-3	-	TRBJ1-5	once	CASSLCEVDGQPQHF	TGTGCCAGCAGCTTATGCGAGGTTGACGGGCAGCCCCAGCATTTT
TRBV5-6	TRBD2	TRBJ2-3	-	CASSLWLAGGADTQYF	TGTGCCAGCAGCTTGTGGCTAGCGGGAGGTGCAGATACGCAGTATTTT
TRBV28	-	TRBJ1-4	-	CASSLGSANEKLFF	TGTGCCAGCAGTTTGGGGAGTGCTAATGAAAAACTGTTTTTT
TRBV7-6	TRBD1	TRBJ2-7	-	CASAWGQAYEQYF	TGTGCCAGCGCCTGGGGACAGGCCTACGAGCAGTACTTC
TRBV6-2/TRBV6-3	TRBD1	TRBJ2-1	-	CASSDRDNEQFF	TGTGCCAGCAGCGACAGGGACAATGAGCAGTTCTTC
TRBV7-2	-	TRBJ2-1	-	CASRHQRVASYNEQFF	TGTGCCAGCCGCCATCAGAGGGTGGCTTCCTACAATGAGCAGTTCTTC
TRBV7-3	TRBD2	TRBJ2-3	-	CASSPSGGGTDTQYF	TGTGCCAGCAGCCCCTCGGGGGGGGGCACAGATACGCAGTATTTT
TRBV2	-	TRBJ1-2	-	CASSTQGANYGYTF	TGTGCCAGCAGTACCCAAGGAGCTAACTATGGCTACACCTTC
TRBV5-4	-	TRBJ1-6	once	CASSLERVSNSPLHF	TGTGCCAGCAGCCTGGAGAGGGTTTCTAATTCACCCCTCCACTTT
TRBV7-9	TRBD1	TRBJ2-3	-	CASSDAQGDRDTQYF	TGTGCCAGCAGCGACGCCCAGGGGGACCGAGATACGCAGTATTTT
TRBV3-1/TRBV3-2	-	TRBJ2-7	-	CASSHATGTYEQYF	TGTGCCAGCAGCCATGCTACCGGGACCTACGAGCAGTACTTC
TRBV5-5	TRBD2	TRBJ2-7	-	CASSNRRSSGYEQYF	TGTGCCAGCAGCAATAGGAGGTCTAGCGGCTACGAGCAGTACTTC
TRBV11-3	-	TRBJ2-5	-	CASSLVGGVANF	TGTGCCAGCAGCTTAGTCGGAGGGGTCGCGAACTTC
TRBV11-2	-	TRBJ1-3	-	CASSLQVISGNTIYF	TGTGCCAGCAGCTTACAGGTTATCTCTGGAAACACCATATATTTT
TRBV28	TRBD2	TRBJ2-5	-	CASSFPYGGGRETQYF	TGTGCCAGCAGTTTTCCATATGGGGGAGGGAGAGAGACCCAGTACTTC
TRBV9	-	TRBJ1-2	-	CASSVGGQNYGYTF	TGTGCCAGCAGCGTAGGGGGGCAGAACTATGGCTACACCTTC
TRBV12-3/TRBV12-4	-	TRBJ2-2	-	CASRAGELFF	TGTGCCAGCAGAGCTGGGGAGCTGTTTTTT
TRBV11-2	-	TRBJ1-6	-	CASSSRTAIPLHF	TGTGCCAGCAGCTCCCGGACAGCGATACCTCTCCACTTT
TRBV30	TRBD1	TRBJ2-4	-	CAWSERGQLKNIQYF	TGTGCCTGGAGTGAAAGGGGACAGCTCAAAAACATTCAGTACTTC
TRBV4-1	TRBD1	TRBJ2-1	-	CASSLTGDHEQFF	TGCGCCAGCAGCTTAACAGGGGACCATGAGCAGTTCTTC
TRBV19	TRBD2	TRBJ2-3	-	CASSIGGGSGSDTQYF	TGTGCCAGTAGTATAGGGGGCGGGAGTGGGTCGGATACGCAGTATTTT
TRBV19	-	TRBJ1-2	-	CASSNGTGYGYTF	TGTGCCAGTAGTAATGGGACTGGCTATGGCTACACCTTC
TRBV7-9	-	TRBJ1-3	-	CASSLSAGVDTIYF	TGTGCCAGCAGCTTAAGCGCGGGGGTAGACACCATATATTTT
TRBV7-9	-	TRBJ1-2	-	CASSLSGEVYGYTF	TGTGCCAGCAGCTTATCCGGCGAGGTCTATGGCTACACCTTC
TRBV14	TRBD2	TRBJ2-3	-	CASSQGTSGRDTQYF	TGTGCCAGCAGCCAAGGGACTAGCGGAAGGGATACGCAGTATTTT
TRBV6-1	-	TRBJ1-1	-	CASSEVAPPFLGGDTEAFF	TGTGCCAGCAGTGAAGTGGCCCCCCCCTTTCTGGGGGGGGACACTGAAGCTTTCTTT
TRBV5-6	-	TRBJ2-7	-	CASSFPSSSYEQYF	TGTGCCAGCAGCTTTCCCTCGAGCTCCTACGAGCAGTACTTC
TRBV4-1	TRBD2	TRBJ2-2	few	CASSFGGRGTGELFF	TGCGCCAGCAGTTTCGGCGGGAGAGGCACCGGGGAGCTGTTTTTT
TRBV13	TRBD1	TRBJ2-1	-	CASSERQGRVRGNEQFF	TGTGCCAGCAGCGAAAGACAGGGGCGGGTAAGAGGGAATGAGCAGTTCTTC
TRBV10-3	-	TRBJ1-1	-	CAIIADRSGTEAFF	TGTGCCATCATCGCTGACAGGAGCGGCACTGAAGCTTTCTTT
TRBV7-9	TRBD1	TRBJ1-4	once	CASSLSMGQGGKLFF	TGTGCCAGCAGCTTAAGCATGGGACAGGGGGGAAAACTGTTTTTT
TRBV24-1	-	TRBJ1-2	-	CATSETLQGRGYTF	TGTGCCACCAGTGAGACACTACAGGGCCGGGGCTACACCTTC
TRBV6-5	-	TRBJ1-2	-	CASEAIDGYTF	TGTGCCAGCGAGGCAATTGATGGCTACACCTTC
TRBV19	TRBD2	TRBJ2-7	once	CASSMVSGVSYEQYF	TGTGCCAGTAGTATGGTTAGCGGGGTCTCCTACGAGCAGTACTTC
TRBV6-1	TRBD2	TRBJ2-3	many	CASSETSGGADTQYF	TGTGCCAGCAGTGAGACTAGCGGGGGGGCAGATACGCAGTATTTT
TRBV11-3	-	TRBJ2-2	-	CASSLGFPITGELFF	TGTGCCAGCAGCTTAGGGTTCCCTATCACCGGGGAGCTGTTTTTT
TRBV5-4	-	TRBJ2-6	-	CASSQTGVISGANVLTF	TGTGCCAGCAGCCAGACAGGAGTCATCTCTGGGGCCAACGTCCTGACTTTC
TRBV7-2	-	TRBJ1-1	-	CASSPPDSPSNTEAFF	TGTGCCAGCAGCCCCCCGGACAGCCCCTCAAACACTGAAGCTTTCTTT
TRBV5-1	TRBD1	TRBJ1-2	once	CASSPRDRGIIRGYTF	TGTGCCAGCAGCCCCCGGGACAGGGGGATTATTCGCGGCTACACCTTC
TRBV6-5	-	TRBJ1-3	-	CASSPFGGNTIYF	TGTGCCAGCAGTCCATTCGGGGGAAACACCATATATTTT
TRBV2	-	TRBJ2-2	few	CASSERLALAGELFF	TGTGCCAGCAGTGAAAGGCTAGCTCTAGCCGGGGAGCTGTTTTTT
TRBV4-3	-	TRBJ2-3	-	CASSQDRVRVKTDTQYF	TGCGCCAGCAGCCAAGACAGGGTCCGCGTCAAGACAGATACGCAGTATTTT
TRBV30	TRBD2	TRBJ2-7	-	CAWSVRPLIQIAGVPYEQYF	TGTGCCTGGAGTGTACGACCCCTGATCCAAATAGCGGGGGTCCCCTACGAGCAGTACTTC
TRBV4-1	TRBD2	TRBJ2-7	-	CASSQVSAGLSYEQYF	TGCGCCAGCAGCCAAGTTTCAGCGGGGCTCTCCTACGAGCAGTACTTC
TRBV28	TRBD1	TRBJ1-5	-	CASRGQGARQPQHF	TGTGCCAGCAGGGGTCAGGGGGCGAGGCAGCCCCAGCATTTT
TRBV28	-	TRBJ1-1	-	CASSLPGSTEAFF	TGTGCCAGCAGCCTTCCGGGGAGCACTGAAGCTTTCTTT
TRBV6-6	-	TRBJ2-3	-	CASSTIRTATDTQYF	TGTGCCAGCAGTACAATTAGGACAGCCACAGATACGCAGTATTTT
TRBV30	-	TRBJ1-5	-	CASSWGVGQPQHF	TGTGCCTCTAGTTGGGGGGTGGGTCAGCCCCAGCATTTT
TRBV13	TRBD1	TRBJ2-3	-	CASSKRGQASTDTQYF	TGTGCCAGCAGTAAAAGGGGGCAGGCAAGCACAGATACGCAGTATTTT